The 22 T cell receptor beta chains listed next were all sequenced from one sample in a study of T cell changes during pregnancy in multiple sclerosis. Some clones are missing from TCRdb's copy, which holds only in-frame ones; the method was immunoSEQ multiplex PCR. The sample carries some 9,100 clones, 83% recorded once. The input for sequencing was CD8+ T cells from peripheral blood mononuclear cells, taken in the third trimester of pregnancy. The receptors derive from a female donor in good health, enrolled as a control in a pregnancy study.

The chain recombines TRBV18 with TRBJ2-3; TRBD1 might be the D (5 bases). This CDR3 is built from 16 residues. Per the germline V gene, CDR1 is KGHSH and CDR2 is LQKENI. V was cut by 7 bases and J by 2 bases, with 19 bases left in between. The CDR3 DNA reads as TGTGCCAGCTGGGATTCTACCGACAGATACACAGATACGCAGTATTTT. Its translation: CASWDSTDRYTDTQYF.

This clone was seen a few times. The V gene is TRBV6-4, the J gene TRBJ2-1, with 8 bases that match TRBD2. The CDR3 spans 13 residues. Germline V gene sequence: CDR1 MRHNA, CDR2 SNTAGT. The junction had 0 bases not matched to a gene; V was cut back by 2 bases and J by 6 bases. CDR3 DNA sequence: TGTGCCAGCAGTGACGGGACTAGCAATGAGCAGTTCTTC. This codes for CASSDGTSNEQFF.

The chain joins TRBV7-2 to TRBJ2-1, with 8 bases lining up with TRBD1. With V trimmed by 2 bases and J by 10 bases, 4 bases remained unmatched. CDR1 is SGHTA and CDR2 is FQGNSA in the germline V gene. The CDR3 has 13 amino acids. The CDR3 loop reads CASSLQGAGEQFF. The CDR3 DNA sequence: TGTGCCAGCAGCTTACAGGGGGCCGGGGAGCAGTTCTTC.

The V gene is TRBV9, the J gene TRBJ2-2; the match to TRBD2 covers 15 bases. This CDR3 comprises 16 residues. Germline CDR1 is SGDLS and CDR2 is YYNGEE. V shed 3 bases, J shed 6 bases, and the junction held 3 bases outside the gene matches. The CDR3, as DNA: TGTGCCAGCAGCGGGACTAGCGGGGGGGCCCCCGGGGAGCTGTTTTTT. Encoded protein: CASSGTSGGAPGELFF.

The chain employs TRBV27 and TRBJ2-7; 7 bases align to TRBD1. The J segment lost 6 bases and the V segment lost 5 bases, leaving 1 base of the junction unmatched. This CDR3 is built from 11 residues. Germline CDR1 is MNHEY and CDR2 is SMNVEV (reference sequence). In DNA form, the CDR3 reads TGTGCCAGCAGTGCAGGGGGCGAGCAGTACTTC. Translation: CASSAGGEQYF.

The genes are TRBV9 and TRBJ2-1; D perhaps matches TRBD1 (6 bases). The CDR3 length is 15 residues. V shed 0 bases and J shed 6 bases, with 13 bases lying between them. Germline assignment: CDR1 SGDLS and CDR2 YYNGEE. Here the CDR3 reads CASSVGVSRGNEQFF. DNA of the CDR3: TGTGCCAGCAGCGTAGGGGTTAGCAGGGGCAATGAGCAGTTCTTC.

By share of the sample, this clone is medium-sized (0.01 to 0.1%). V usage is TRBV6-4 and J usage is TRBJ2-3; 9 nucleotides align to TRBD2. Germline V lookup: CDR1 MRHNA, CDR2 SNTAGT. The J segment lost 1 base and the V segment lost 4 bases, leaving 0 bases of the junction unmatched. This CDR3 contains 14 residues. As DNA, the CDR3 is TGTGCCAGCAGTGGGACTAGCGGCACAGATACGCAGTATTTT. Translating gives CASSGTSGTDTQYF.

The chain recombines TRBV7-6 with TRBJ2-2; 7 bases are shared with TRBD2. Germline-derived CDR1 and CDR2 are SGHVS and FNYEAQ. There are 15 residues in the CDR3. Losses at the gene ends were 3 bases for V and 5 bases for J; bases not matched to a gene: 6. The CDR3 bases are TGTGCCAGCAGCTTTCGGGGGGACGGGACCGGGGAGCTGTTTTTT. Protein: CASSFRGDGTGELFF.

The V gene is TRBV5-1, the J gene TRBJ1-2; D is unresolved. The germline gives CDR1 SGHRS, CDR2 YFSETQ. V dropped 4 bases and J dropped 9 bases, with 16 bases sitting between them. This CDR3 is built from 13 residues. DNA for the CDR3: TGCGCCAGCAGCATTGAGTGGGAGAGGCGCTACACCTTC. It translates to CASSIEWERRYTF.

V is TRBV5-6 and J is TRBJ2-3; D call uncertain. Germline CDR1 is SGHDT and CDR2 is YYEEEE. Trimming shortened V by 7 bases and J by 2 bases, and 5 bases separated the two germline ends. The CDR3 loop spans 11 amino acids. This chain's CDR3 is CASHHTDTQYF. Written as DNA, the CDR3 is TGTGCCAGCCATCACACAGATACGCAGTATTTT.

This clone was counted once. The chain couples TRBV6-6 to TRBJ2-7; D may be TRBD1 (6 bases). This CDR3 region has 13 residues. Germline CDR1 MNHNY, CDR2 SVGAGI (reference sequence). Trimming stripped 4 bases from V and 7 bases from J, with 14 bases between. The CDR3 bases are TGTGCCAGCAGTTTACCACCAGGGGAAGAGCAGTACTTC. Protein: CASSLPPGEEQYF.

V gene TRBV4-1 combines with J gene TRBJ2-6, with D maybe TRBD1 (5 bases). V lost 0 bases, J lost 2 bases, and 8 bases lay in between. The germline V gene has CDR1 MGHRA and CDR2 YSYEKL. The CDR3 contains 16 residues. CDR3 bases: TGCGCCAGCAGCCAAGACGACAGTGCTGGGGCCAACGTCCTGACTTTC. This translates into CASSQDDSAGANVLTF.

The chain links TRBV27 to TRBJ2-7; TRBD2 matches 7 bases. This CDR3 spans 18 amino acids. V lost 2 bases to trimming and J lost 7 bases; unmatched junction nucleotides: 20. Germline V gene data show CDR1 as MNHEY and CDR2 as SMNVEV (reference sequence). As DNA, the CDR3 is TGTGCCAGCAGTTTACGGACCCTTGCGGCGGGAGTCTTCCGGGAGCAGTACTTC. Translating gives CASSLRTLAAGVFREQYF.

By its share, this clone is medium-sized. The chain combines TRBV4-2 with TRBJ2-1; 7 bases agree with TRBD2. This CDR3 spans 13 amino acids. Germline V CDR1 and CDR2: LGHNA, YNFKEQ. The V gene end was trimmed by 0 bases and the J gene end by 8 bases; junction bases not matched to a gene: 1. The CDR3 coding sequence is TGTGCCAGCAGCCAAGATCGGGGGGATGAGCAGTTCTTC. As protein: CASSQDRGDEQFF.

The chain links TRBV7-9 to TRBJ2-7; no clear D. The V and J ends lost 4 bases and 2 bases respectively, with 6 bases between them. The CDR3 runs to 12 residues. CDR1 SEHNR and CDR2 FQNEAQ come from the germline V gene (reference sequence). As DNA, the CDR3 is TGTGCCAGCAGCTCCAGGACCTACGAGCAGTACTTC. The encoded protein is CASSSRTYEQYF.

V gene TRBV6-1 combines with J gene TRBJ2-1, with TRBD2 matching 10 bases. V shed 2 bases, J shed 7 bases, and the junction held 5 bases outside the gene matches. CDR3 length: 15 residues. Germline V gives CDR1 MNHNS, CDR2 SASEGT. The CDR3 bases are TGTGCCAGCAGTGAACAGGAAGCGGGAGGGAATGAGCAGTTCTTC. Encoded protein: CASSEQEAGGNEQFF.

The CDR3 nucleotides are TGTGCCAGCAGCCTAGTCCGGACAGGGGGCAATGAGCAGTTCTTC. Its protein product is CASSLVRTGGNEQFF. The rearrangement joins TRBV7-9 to TRBJ2-1; TRBD1 aligns across 10 bases. V lost 5 bases, J lost 6 bases, and 7 bases stayed unmatched. This CDR3 spans 15 amino acids. Germline V CDR1 and CDR2: SEHNR, FQNEAQ (reference sequence). The whole variable domain, remainder taken from reference TRBV7-9 and TRBJ2-1, is DTGVSQNPRHKITKRGQNVTFRCDPISEHNRLYWYRQTLGQGPEFLTYFQNEAQLEKSRLLSDRFSAERPKGSFSTLEIQRTEQGDSAMYLCASSLVRTGGNEQFFGPGTRLTVL.

The V call is TRBV7-6, the J call TRBJ2-7, with 11 bases lining up with TRBD1. The CDR3 length is 14 residues. V shed 4 bases, J shed 6 bases, and the junction held 5 bases outside the gene matches. Germline values: CDR1 SGHVS, CDR2 FNYEAQ. The CDR3 here is CASSSGQGGLEQYF. CDR3 in DNA: TGTGCCAGCAGCTCGGGACAGGGGGGCCTCGAGCAGTACTTC.

The chain has TRBV6-1 and TRBJ2-2; D gene unclear. This CDR3 is 14 amino acids long. CDR1 is MNHNS, CDR2 SASEGT, per germline. The ends were cut back, 7 bases at V and 4 bases at J, with 13 bases in the middle. The CDR3 loop is CASTTGNPTGELFF. The CDR3 DNA reads TGTGCCAGCACGACGGGTAATCCCACCGGGGAGCTGTTTTTT.

As concerns this clone: Additional DNA sequences in this sample encode the identical CDR3. The chain recombines TRBV27 with TRBJ2-1; D call uncertain. CDR1 and CDR2 from the germline V gene are MNHEY and SMNVEV (reference sequence). The V end was cut by 2 bases, the J end by 6 bases, with 5 bases between. CDR3 length: 12 amino acids. Written as DNA, the CDR3 is TGTGCCAGCAGTTTACGAGGCAATGAGCAGTTCTTC. Translated, it gives CASSLRGNEQFF.

The V and J genes are TRBV7-9 and TRBJ2-3; 8 positions match TRBD1. After removal of 5 bases from V and 3 bases from J, the junction contained 10 bases not matched to a gene. CDR3 size: 16 residues. Germline CDR1 is SEHNR and CDR2 is FQNEAQ (reference sequence). CDR3 in amino acids: CASSPFRGQKTDTQYF. CDR3 nucleotides: TGTGCCAGCAGCCCTTTCAGGGGGCAGAAGACAGATACGCAGTATTTT.

This clone was seen just once. V and J are TRBV28 and TRBJ2-5; 10 bases align to TRBD2. The germline V gene has CDR1 MDHEN and CDR2 SYDVKM. This CDR3 has 17 amino acids. J gave up 4 bases and V 2 bases, and 10 bases lay outside the gene matches. The CDR3 sequence: CASSLGLAGEGGETQYF. The CDR3 nucleotides read TGTGCCAGCAGTTTAGGCCTAGCGGGAGAAGGTGGAGAGACCCAGTACTTC. Drawing the rest from reference TRBV28 and TRBJ2-5, the complete variable domain is DVKVTQSSRYLVKRTGEKVFLECVQDMDHENMFWYRQDPGLGLRLIYFSYDVKMKEKGDIPEGYSVSREKKERFSLILESASTNQTSMYLCASSLGLAGEGGETQYFGPGTRLLVL.